A single T cell receptor (beta chain) is shown here with its context. Germline V lookup: CDR1 SGDLS, CDR2 YYNGEE. CDR3 length: 19 amino acids. The junction had 11 bases not matched to a gene; V was cut back by 0 bases and J by 4 bases. The data were taken from a study of blood T cell repertoires in COVID-19. Looking at the study overall: Sources were T cells, B-cell-depleted T cells, or PBMCs; the material itself was cDNA or gDNA.

Across under 25 US areas, participants ranged in age from roughly 18 to 89 years. Participant reports of clinical history set cohort assignment. Authors' processing steps: Reference gene primer amplification gave estimated nucleated cell counts. Profiling relied on immunoSEQ multiplex PCR, and the TCRdb table lists in-frame clones only, not all of them. V, J and clone size reflect that table, while D and trimming were determined from the DNA. This table has roughly 520,000 clones, roughly 88% appearing once. Input material: PBMCs or T cells enriched from blood (not recorded which). The clonotype was recovered from a woman aged 40 to 50 who had recovered from COVID-19. The chain is built from TRBV9 and TRBJ2-6, with 9 bases fitting TRBD1. The CDR3 sequence is CASSVGAGQGGAGANVLTF. The CDR3 nucleotides read TGTGCCAGCAGCGTAGGCGCGGGACAGGGAGGTGCGGGGGCCAACGTCCTGACTTTC.